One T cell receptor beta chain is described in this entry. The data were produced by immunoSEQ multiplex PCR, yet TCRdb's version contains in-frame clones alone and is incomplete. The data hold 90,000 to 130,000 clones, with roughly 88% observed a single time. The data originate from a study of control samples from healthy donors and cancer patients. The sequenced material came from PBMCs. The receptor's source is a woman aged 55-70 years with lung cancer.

The CDR3 nucleotides read TGTGCCAGCCGAGGAAGCAGGGAATCCGGTGAAGCTTTCTTT. It encodes CASRGSRESGEAFF. This chain links TRBV18 with TRBJ1-1; D may be TRBD1 (5 bases). There are 14 residues in the CDR3. Germline V gene data show CDR1 as KGHSH and CDR2 as LQKENI. With 8 bases removed from V and 7 bases from J, the gap between germline ends came to 20 bases. Drawing the rest from reference TRBV18 and TRBJ1-1, the complete variable domain is NAGVMQNPRHLVRRRGQEARLRCSPMKGHSHVYWYRQLPEEGLKFMVYLQKENIIDESGMPKERFSAEFPKEGPSILRIQQVVRGDSAAYFCASRGSRESGEAFFGQGTRLTVV.